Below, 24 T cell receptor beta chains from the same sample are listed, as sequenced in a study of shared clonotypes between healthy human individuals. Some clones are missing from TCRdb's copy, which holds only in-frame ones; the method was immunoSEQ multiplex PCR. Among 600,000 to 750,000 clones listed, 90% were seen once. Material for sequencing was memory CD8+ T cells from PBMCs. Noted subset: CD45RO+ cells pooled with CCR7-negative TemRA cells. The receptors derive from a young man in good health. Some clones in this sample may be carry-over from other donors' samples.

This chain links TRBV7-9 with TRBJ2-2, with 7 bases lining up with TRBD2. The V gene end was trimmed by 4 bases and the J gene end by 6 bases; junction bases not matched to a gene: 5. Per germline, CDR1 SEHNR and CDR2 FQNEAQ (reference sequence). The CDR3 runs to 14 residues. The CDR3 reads CASSSPRGAGELFF. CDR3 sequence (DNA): TGTGCCAGCAGCTCACCTCGGGGGGCCGGGGAGCTGTTTTTT.

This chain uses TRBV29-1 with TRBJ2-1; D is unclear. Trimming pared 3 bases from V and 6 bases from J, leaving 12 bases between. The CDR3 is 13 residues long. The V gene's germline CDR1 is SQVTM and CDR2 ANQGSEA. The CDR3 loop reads CSVEMAASNEQFF. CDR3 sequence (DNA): TGCAGCGTTGAGATGGCAGCCAGCAATGAGCAGTTCTTC.

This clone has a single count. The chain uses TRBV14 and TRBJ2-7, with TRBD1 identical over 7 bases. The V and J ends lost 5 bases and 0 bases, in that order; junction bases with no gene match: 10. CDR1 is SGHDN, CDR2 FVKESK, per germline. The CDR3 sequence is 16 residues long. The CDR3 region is CASSKRTGLLSYEQYF. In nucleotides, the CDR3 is TGTGCCAGCAGCAAGCGGACAGGCCTACTCTCCTACGAGCAGTACTTC.

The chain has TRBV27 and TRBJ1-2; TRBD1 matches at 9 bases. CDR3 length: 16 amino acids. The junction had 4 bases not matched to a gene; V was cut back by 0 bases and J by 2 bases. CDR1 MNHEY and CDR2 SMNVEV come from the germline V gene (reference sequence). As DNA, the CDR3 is TGTGCCAGCAGTTTATCGGCCGGGACAGGGAACTATGGCTACACCTTC. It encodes CASSLSAGTGNYGYTF.

The CDR3: CASSVEPWDEQFF. The CDR3 DNA sequence: TGTGCCAGCAGCGTAGAGCCCTGGGATGAGCAGTTCTTC. The J gene is TRBJ2-1, the V gene TRBV9, with D unresolved. V was clipped by 0 bases and J by 8 bases, with 9 bases between them. This CDR3 is built from 13 residues. Germline lookup yields CDR1 SGDLS and CDR2 YYNGEE.

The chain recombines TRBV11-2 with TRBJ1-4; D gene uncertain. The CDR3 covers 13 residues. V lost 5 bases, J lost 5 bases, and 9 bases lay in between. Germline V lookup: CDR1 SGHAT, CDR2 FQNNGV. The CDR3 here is CASSREGNEKLFF. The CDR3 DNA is TGTGCCAGCAGCCGAGAAGGCAATGAAAAACTGTTTTTT.

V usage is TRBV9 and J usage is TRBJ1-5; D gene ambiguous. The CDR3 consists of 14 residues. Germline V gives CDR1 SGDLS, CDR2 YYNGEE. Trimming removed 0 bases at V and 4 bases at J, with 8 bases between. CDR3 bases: TGTGCCAGCAGCGTAGGCCAGAGGAATCAGCCCCAGCATTTT. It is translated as CASSVGQRNQPQHF.

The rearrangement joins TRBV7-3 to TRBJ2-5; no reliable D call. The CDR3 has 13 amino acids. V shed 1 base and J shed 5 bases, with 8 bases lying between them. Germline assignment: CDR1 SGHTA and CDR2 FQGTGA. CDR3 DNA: TGTGCCAGCAGCTTAAATCGGTGGGAGACCCAGTACTTC. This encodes CASSLNRWETQYF. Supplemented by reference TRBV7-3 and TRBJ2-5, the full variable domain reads GAGVSQTPSNKVTEKGKYVELRCDPISGHTALYWYRQSLGQGPEFLIYFQGTGAADDSGLPNDRFFAVRPEGSVSTLKIQRTERGDSAVYLCASSLNRWETQYFGPGTRLLVL.

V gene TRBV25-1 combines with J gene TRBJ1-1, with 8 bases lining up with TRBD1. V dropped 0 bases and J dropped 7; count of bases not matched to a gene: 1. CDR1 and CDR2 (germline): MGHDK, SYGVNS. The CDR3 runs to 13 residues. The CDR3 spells CASSEYGQGEAFF. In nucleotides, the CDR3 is TGTGCCAGCAGTGAATATGGACAGGGTGAAGCTTTCTTT.

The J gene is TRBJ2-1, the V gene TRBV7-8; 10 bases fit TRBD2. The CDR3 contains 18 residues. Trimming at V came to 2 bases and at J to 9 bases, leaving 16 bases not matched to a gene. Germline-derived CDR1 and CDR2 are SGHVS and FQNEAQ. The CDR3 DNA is TGTGCCAGCAGCTTAACGCCGCGGCTAGCGGGAGCCTTTACTGAGCAGTTCTTC. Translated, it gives CASSLTPRLAGAFTEQFF.

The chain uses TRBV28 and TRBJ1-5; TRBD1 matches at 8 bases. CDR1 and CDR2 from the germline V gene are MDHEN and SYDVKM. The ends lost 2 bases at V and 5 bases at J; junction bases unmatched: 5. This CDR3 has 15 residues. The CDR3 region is CASSLATGVDQPQHF. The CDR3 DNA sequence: TGTGCCAGCAGTTTAGCGACAGGGGTAGATCAGCCCCAGCATTTT.

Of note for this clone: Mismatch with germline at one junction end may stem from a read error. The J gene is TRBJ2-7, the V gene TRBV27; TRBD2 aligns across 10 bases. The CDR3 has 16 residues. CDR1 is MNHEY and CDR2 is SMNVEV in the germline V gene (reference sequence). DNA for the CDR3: TGTGCCAGCAGAGGGGCTAGCGGGAGCAAGGCCTATGAGCAGTACTTC. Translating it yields CASRGASGSKAYEQYF.

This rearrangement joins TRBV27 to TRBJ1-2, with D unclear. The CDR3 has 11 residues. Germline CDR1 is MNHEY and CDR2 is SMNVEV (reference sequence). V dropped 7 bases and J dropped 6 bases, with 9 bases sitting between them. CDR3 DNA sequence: TGTGCCAGCATGGGAGGCCATGGCTACACCTTC. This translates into CASMGGHGYTF.

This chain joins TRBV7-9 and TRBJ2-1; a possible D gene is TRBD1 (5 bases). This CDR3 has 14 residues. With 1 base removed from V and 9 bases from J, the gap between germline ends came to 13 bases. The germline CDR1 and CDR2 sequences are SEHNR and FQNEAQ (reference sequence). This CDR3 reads CASSLDFQGSEQFF. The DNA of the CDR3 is TGTGCCAGCAGCTTAGATTTTCAGGGAAGTGAGCAGTTCTTC.

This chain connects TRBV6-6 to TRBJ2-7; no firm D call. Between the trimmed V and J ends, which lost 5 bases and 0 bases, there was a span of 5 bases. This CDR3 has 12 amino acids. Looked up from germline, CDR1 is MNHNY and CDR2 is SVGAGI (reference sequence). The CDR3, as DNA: TGTGCCAGCAGTACGAGCTCCTACGAGCAGTACTTC. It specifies CASSTSSYEQYF.

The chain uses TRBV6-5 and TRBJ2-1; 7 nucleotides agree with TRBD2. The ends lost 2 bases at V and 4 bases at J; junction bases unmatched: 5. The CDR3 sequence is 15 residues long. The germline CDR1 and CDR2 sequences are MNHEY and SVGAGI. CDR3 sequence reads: CASSYGAGLYNEQFF. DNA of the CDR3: TGTGCCAGCAGTTACGGCGCGGGACTATACAATGAGCAGTTCTTC.

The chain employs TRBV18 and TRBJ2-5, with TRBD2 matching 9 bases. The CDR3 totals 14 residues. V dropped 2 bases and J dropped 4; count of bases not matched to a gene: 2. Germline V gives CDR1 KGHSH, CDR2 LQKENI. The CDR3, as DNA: TGTGCCAGCTCACCAATACTAGCGGGAGAGACCCAGTACTTC. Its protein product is CASSPILAGETQYF.

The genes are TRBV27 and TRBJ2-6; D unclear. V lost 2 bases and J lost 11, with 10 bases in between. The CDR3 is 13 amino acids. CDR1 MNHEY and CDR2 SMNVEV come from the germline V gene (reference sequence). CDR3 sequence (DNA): TGTGCCAGCAGTTTAGGACCGTCGGACGTCCTGACTTTC. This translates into CASSLGPSDVLTF. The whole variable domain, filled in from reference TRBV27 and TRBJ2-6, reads EAQVTQNPRYLITVTGKKLTVTCSQNMNHEYMSWYRQDPGLGLRQIYYSMNVEVTDKGDVPEGYKVSRKEKRNFPLILESPSPNQTSLYFCASSLGPSDVLTFGAGSRLTVL.

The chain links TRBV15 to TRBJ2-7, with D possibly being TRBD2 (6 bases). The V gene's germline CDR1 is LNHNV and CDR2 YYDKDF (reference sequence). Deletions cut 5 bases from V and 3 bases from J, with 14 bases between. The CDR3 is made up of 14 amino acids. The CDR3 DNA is TGTGCCACCAGCCCCAGGAGGGACGACTACGAGCAGTACTTC. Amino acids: CATSPRRDDYEQYF.

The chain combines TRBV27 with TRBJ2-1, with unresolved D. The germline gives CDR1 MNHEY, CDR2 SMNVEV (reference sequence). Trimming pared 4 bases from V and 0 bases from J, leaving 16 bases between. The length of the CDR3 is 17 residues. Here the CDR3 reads CASSSPRETSSYNEQFF. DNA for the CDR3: TGTGCCAGCAGTTCCCCCCGCGAGACAAGCTCCTACAATGAGCAGTTCTTC.

CDR3 loop: CASSLVPLLAGDTEQYF. CDR3 coding DNA: TGTGCCAGCAGTTTAGTCCCTCTACTAGCGGGAGACACGGAGCAGTACTTC. This chain links TRBV27 with TRBJ2-7; 11 bases map to TRBD2. Germline CDR1 and CDR2: MNHEY and SMNVEV (reference sequence). This CDR3 comprises 17 residues. Trimming removed 2 bases from V and 7 bases from J; junction bases left unmatched: 13.

CDR3 loop: CASSSPWAGGGNEQFF. CDR3 coding DNA: TGTGCCAGCAGCTCGCCGTGGGCGGGCGGAGGCAATGAGCAGTTCTTC. The rearrangement uses TRBV28 and TRBJ2-1; possibly TRBD2 for D (5 bases). Between the trimmed V and J ends, which lost 6 bases and 6 bases, there was a span of 21 bases. Germline CDR1 and CDR2: MDHEN and SYDVKM. The length of the CDR3 is 16 residues.

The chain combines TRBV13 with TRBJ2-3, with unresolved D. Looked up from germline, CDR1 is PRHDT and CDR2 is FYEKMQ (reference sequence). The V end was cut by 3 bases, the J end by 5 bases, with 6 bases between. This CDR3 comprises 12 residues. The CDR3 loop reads CASSLAKDTQYF. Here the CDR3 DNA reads TGTGCCAGCAGCTTGGCTAAAGATACGCAGTATTTT.

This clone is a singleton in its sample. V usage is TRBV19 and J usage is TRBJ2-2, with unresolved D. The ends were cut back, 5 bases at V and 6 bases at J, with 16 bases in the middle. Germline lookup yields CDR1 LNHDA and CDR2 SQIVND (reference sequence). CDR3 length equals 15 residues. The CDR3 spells CASSALRVSPGELFF. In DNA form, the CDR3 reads TGTGCCAGTAGTGCCCTCCGGGTCTCTCCCGGGGAGCTGTTTTTT.